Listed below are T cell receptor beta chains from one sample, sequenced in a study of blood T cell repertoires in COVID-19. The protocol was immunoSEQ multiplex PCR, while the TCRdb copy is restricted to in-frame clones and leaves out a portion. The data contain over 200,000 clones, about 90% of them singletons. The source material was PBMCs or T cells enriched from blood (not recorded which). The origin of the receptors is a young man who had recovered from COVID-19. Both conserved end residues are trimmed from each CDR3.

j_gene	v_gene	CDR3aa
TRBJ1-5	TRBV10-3	AISAGEYSNQPQH
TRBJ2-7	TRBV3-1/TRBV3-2	ASSQDRAYEQY
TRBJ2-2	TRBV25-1	ASSDYPQANTGELF
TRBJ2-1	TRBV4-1	ASSQTAGVPPHEQF
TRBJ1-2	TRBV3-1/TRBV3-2	ASSQRTDTNYGYT
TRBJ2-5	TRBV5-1	ASSLFGGETQY
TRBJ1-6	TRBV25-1	ASSGQASNSPLH
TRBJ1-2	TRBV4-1	ASSQLYVAGGAYGYT
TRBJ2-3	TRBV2	ASSSETRGIGTDTQY
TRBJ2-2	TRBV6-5	ASSTDRGRTGELF
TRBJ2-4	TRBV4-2	ASSLDLNIQY
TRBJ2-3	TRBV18	ASSADRGPDTQY
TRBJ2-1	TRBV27	ASSLPYKNSYNEQF
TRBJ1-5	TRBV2	ASRGFSNQPQH
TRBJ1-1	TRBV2	ASSGGRWEAF
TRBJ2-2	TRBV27	ASSLRTQGGAGELF
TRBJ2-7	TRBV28	ASSLLYRYEQY
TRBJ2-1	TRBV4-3	ASSQDETSGYNEQF
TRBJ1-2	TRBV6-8	ASEWEGCGYGYT
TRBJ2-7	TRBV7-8	ASSPVRGLSYEQY
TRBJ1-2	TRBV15	ATSRRSNRAQGPKINYGYT
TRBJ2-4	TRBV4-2	ASSQETSGIQNIQY
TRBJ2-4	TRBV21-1	ASTETSGRVGIQY